The following is a TCR beta chain sequence with its context. Its antigen is unknown. The time point was: baseline pretreatment blood. Indicated treatment: 15 Gy SBRT to primary tumor, nephrectomy 4 weeks later. This CDR3 comprises 16 residues. The trim removed 4 bases at V and 4 bases at J, leaving 9 bases unmatched. Germline values: CDR1 LNHDA, CDR2 SQIVND (reference sequence). The data are from a study of radiation and T cells in renal cell carcinoma. Looking at the study overall: Nephrectomy followed 15 Gy stereotactic body radiation by 4 weeks. Study conclusions and caveats: In blood, top tumor clones expanded by 2 weeks, shrinking by 4.

Clones were read by immunoSEQ multiplex PCR, and TCRdb kept only the in-frame ones, dropping some. The table lists around 160,000 clones, 88% of them singletons. V usage is TRBV19 and J usage is TRBJ2-3; 9 bases agree with TRBD2. Material: blood, obtained from a patient whose treatment included radiotherapy and nephrectomy. This TCR came from a woman in her 70s with renal cell carcinoma. DNA for the CDR3: TGTGCCAGTAGTAGCGGGGGGGCTACTGTAGCAGATACGCAGTATTTT. This gives the protein CASSSGGATVADTQYF. The full variable domain, with the rest looked up from reference TRBV19 and TRBJ2-3, is DGGITQSPKYLFRKEGQNVTLSCEQNLNHDAMYWYRQDPGQGLRLIYYSQIVNDFQKGDIAEGYSVSREKKESFPLTVTSAQKNPTAFYLCASSSGGATVADTQYFGPGTRLTVL.